The 2 T cell receptor beta chains given below trace back to one sample, sequenced in a study of control samples from healthy donors and cancer patients. Produced via immunoSEQ multiplex PCR; TCRdb's table is partial and in-frame only. The data show nearly 55,000 clones, with 95% to 97% seen just once and roughly 1.8% held by the top ten. Material: blood. Source of these receptors: a woman in her 30s in good health.

In its sample, this clone was seen once. The gene calls are TRBV11-2 and TRBJ2-5; 7 positions agree with TRBD1. The CDR3 totals 17 residues. V lost 5 bases and J lost 9; bases outside the gene matches: 21. Germline lookup yields CDR1 SGHAT and CDR2 FQNNGV. CDR3 DNA sequence: TGTGCCAGCAGCGGACTTAGGGGGCAGCACCTCAAGGGGGCCCAGTACTTC. Amino acids: CASSGLRGQHLKGAQYF. The full variable domain, completed using reference TRBV11-2 and TRBJ2-5, is EAGVAQSPRYKIIEKRQSVAFWCNPISGHATLYWYQQILGQGPKLLIQFQNNGVVDDSQLPKDRFSAERLKGVDSTLKIQPAKLEDSAVYLCASSGLRGQHLKGAQYFGPGTRLLVL.

The V and J genes are TRBV19 and TRBJ1-4; TRBD1 aligns across 7 bases. CDR1 is LNHDA, CDR2 SQIVND, per germline (reference sequence). Trimming removed 5 bases from V and 7 bases from J; junction bases left unmatched: 7. The CDR3 is 14 amino acids. The CDR3 region is CASSVKTGPEKLFF. The CDR3 DNA reads as TGTGCCAGTAGTGTAAAGACAGGGCCTGAAAAACTGTTTTTT.